Listed here are 26 T cell receptor beta chains from one sample, sequenced in a study of Tregs in tolerant kidney transplant recipients. Produced via immunoSEQ multiplex PCR; TCRdb's table is partial and in-frame only. In the table there are roughly 66,000 clones, 80% to 95% of which are singletons. The sample consisted of CD8+ T cells from blood, taken before the transplant. These receptor sequences come from a human donor who received a combined kidney and bone marrow transplant.

The chain joins TRBV19 to TRBJ1-4; tentatively, D is TRBD1 (5 bases). Germline V gene data show CDR1 as LNHDA and CDR2 as SQIVND (reference sequence). With 7 bases removed from V and 7 bases from J, the gap between germline ends came to 16 bases. The CDR3 length is 14 residues. The CDR3 reads CASTTGGGGEKLFF. The CDR3 DNA sequence: TGTGCCAGTACCACGGGGGGGGGAGGTGAAAAACTGTTTTTT.

A remark on this clone: A junction end diverges from the germline sequence, so it may reflect a read error. The chain links TRBV7-8 to TRBJ2-7; tentative D call: TRBD2 (6 bases). CDR1 is SGHVS and CDR2 is FQNEAQ in the germline V gene. The CDR3 loop spans 19 amino acids. The CDR3 nucleotides read TGTGCCAGCACCTTATTTACCGGGACTGCTTCGGGCCTCAACTACGAGCAGTACTTC. This encodes CASTLFTGTASGLNYEQYF.

The chain joins TRBV7-8 to TRBJ2-3; the D is unclear. The CDR3 length is 13 residues. The V and J ends lost 5 bases and 2 bases respectively, with 8 bases between them. Germline CDR1 is SGHVS and CDR2 is FQNEAQ. The CDR3 DNA reads as TGTGCCAGCAGCCTCGGAGACACAGATACGCAGTATTTT. It encodes CASSLGDTDTQYF.

The chain couples TRBV13 to TRBJ2-7; the match to TRBD2 covers 10 bases. Germline V gene sequence: CDR1 PRHDT, CDR2 FYEKMQ (reference sequence). The length of the CDR3 is 14 residues. V trimming: 5 bases; J trimming: 7 bases; junction bases outside the gene matches: 8. CDR3: CASSQRGGLHEQYF. The CDR3 nucleotides read TGTGCCAGCAGCCAGCGGGGGGGCCTGCATGAGCAGTACTTC.

The V call is TRBV6-6, the J call TRBJ2-7, with D possibly matching TRBD1 (6 bases). The CDR3 extends over 14 amino acids. The ends were cut back, 5 bases at V and 2 bases at J, with 13 bases in the middle. Germline V gene lookup returns CDR1 MNHNY and CDR2 SVGAGI (reference sequence). This CDR3 reads CASSPGYRAYEQYF. The CDR3 DNA is TGTGCCAGCAGTCCGGGGTACAGGGCCTACGAGCAGTACTTC.

This chain joins TRBV4-1 and TRBJ1-2; 8 bases are shared with TRBD1. Trimming cost V 2 bases and J 7 bases; bases outside gene matches: 6. CDR1 MGHRA and CDR2 YSYEKL come from the germline V gene. This CDR3 has 14 residues. The CDR3 coding sequence is TGCGCCAGCAGCCAAATGACAGGGGATAGTGGCTACACCTTC. It specifies CASSQMTGDSGYTF.

The V call is TRBV27, the J call TRBJ2-5; D possibly corresponds to TRBD2 (5 bases). The germline V gene encodes CDR1 MNHEY and CDR2 SMNVEV (reference sequence). V lost 5 bases, J lost 4 bases, and 17 bases lay in between. The CDR3 extends over 15 amino acids. The CDR3: CASSPQSGRGETQYF. DNA for the CDR3: TGTGCCAGCAGTCCTCAAAGTGGGAGAGGAGAGACCCAGTACTTC.

The chain combines TRBV6-1 with TRBJ1-2, with 8 positions matching TRBD1. Unmatched junction bases numbered 8, after V lost 4 bases and J lost 4 bases. The CDR3 loop spans 15 amino acids. Germline V gene lookup returns CDR1 MNHNS and CDR2 SASEGT. The DNA of the CDR3 is TGTGCCAGCAGTGTAAAACAGGGGGTGGGCTATGGCTACACCTTC. Protein product: CASSVKQGVGYGYTF.

The rearrangement uses TRBV12-5 and TRBJ2-3; D not resolved. Germline V CDR1 and CDR2: LGHNT, FRNRAP. The CDR3 has 12 amino acids. The germline V and J ends were trimmed by 1 base and 4 bases, with 3 bases remaining between them. CDR3 region: CASGLGPDTQYF. CDR3 bases: TGTGCTAGTGGTTTGGGGCCAGATACGCAGTATTTT. Full variable domain (remainder filled in from reference TRBV12-5 and TRBJ2-3): DARVTQTPRHKVTEMGQEVTMRCQPILGHNTVFWYRQTMMQGLELLAYFRNRAPLDDSGMPKDRFSAEMPDATLATLKIQPSEPRDSAVYFCASGLGPDTQYFGPGTRLTVL.

The rearrangement links TRBV18 to TRBJ2-7, with 7 bases fitting TRBD1. CDR3 size: 15 residues. After removal of 0 bases from V and 3 bases from J, the junction contained 5 bases not matched to a gene. Germline CDR1 KGHSH, CDR2 LQKENI. The CDR3 DNA reads TGTGCCAGCTCACCACCTACGGGACAGTTCTACGAGCAGTACTTC. This sequence encodes CASSPPTGQFYEQYF.

Worth noting for this clone: The same CDR3 arises from other DNA sequences in this sample as well. The J gene is TRBJ1-2, the V gene TRBV2, with D possibly TRBD1 on 5 matching bases. Germline-derived CDR1 and CDR2 are SNHLY and FYNNEI. V was pared by 2 bases and J by 5 bases, with 9 bases between. CDR3 size: 13 residues. The CDR3 spells CASSERGSYGYTF. The DNA for the CDR3 is TGTGCCAGCAGTGAAAGGGGCAGTTATGGCTACACCTTC.

The CDR3 reads CASSSLGTQYF. The DNA of the CDR3 is TGTGCCAGCAGCTCGCTCGGGACCCAGTACTTC. V gene TRBV7-8 combines with J gene TRBJ2-5; D is unclear. The V gene's germline CDR1 is SGHVS and CDR2 FQNEAQ. The CDR3 spans 11 residues. V lost 4 bases to trimming and J lost 7 bases, with 7 bases between them. The whole variable domain, filled in from reference TRBV7-8 and TRBJ2-5, reads GAGVSQSPRYKVAKRGQDVALRCDPISGHVSLFWYQQALGQGPEFLTYFQNEAQLDKSGLPSDRFFAERPEGSVSTLKIQRTQQEDSAVYLCASSSLGTQYFGPGTRLLVL.

This sequence joins TRBV2 and TRBJ2-3; the D is unclear. CDR3 length: 15 amino acids. Germline loops: CDR1 SNHLY, CDR2 FYNNEI. V dropped 6 bases and J dropped 0 bases, with 13 bases sitting between them. CDR3 nucleotides: TGTGCCAGCAGCGCTCCCGTACTGAGCACAGATACGCAGTATTTT. It specifies CASSAPVLSTDTQYF.

This clone was seen once. V and J are TRBV7-9 and TRBJ1-5; TRBD1 agrees at 7 bases. J was trimmed by 5 bases and V by 5 bases; bases with no gene match: 6. The CDR3 has 14 residues. The germline V gene encodes CDR1 SEHNR and CDR2 FQNEAQ (reference sequence). The CDR3 loop is CASSPSTGYQPQHF. CDR3 DNA: TGTGCCAGCAGCCCTTCGACAGGGTATCAGCCCCAGCATTTT.

This chain connects TRBV4-3 to TRBJ2-6; D is ambiguous. Trimming cost V 1 base and J 4 bases, with 5 bases left between them. The CDR3 extends over 14 amino acids. Germline-derived CDR1 and CDR2 are LGHNA and YSLEER. CDR3 DNA sequence: TGCGCCAGCAGCCAAGGCTACGGGGCCAACGTCCTGACTTTC. Its protein is CASSQGYGANVLTF.

The chain links TRBV7-9 to TRBJ2-7, with TRBD2 matching over 10 bases. Germline lookup yields CDR1 SEHNR and CDR2 FQNEAQ (reference sequence). This CDR3 is 15 amino acids long. J was trimmed by 5 bases and V by 5 bases; bases with no gene match: 9. The DNA of the CDR3 is TGTGCCAGCAGCCATGGGACTAGCGAAGGAGACGAGCAGTACTTC. Its protein is CASSHGTSEGDEQYF.

The chain combines TRBV5-1 with TRBJ2-1; D gene uncertain. The ends were cut back, 4 bases at V and 4 bases at J, with 15 bases in the middle. Germline-derived CDR1 and CDR2 are SGHRS and YFSETQ. CDR3 size: 15 residues. In DNA form, the CDR3 reads TGCGCCAGCAGCGATACGAGCGCCAGATACAATGAGCAGTTCTTC. It specifies CASSDTSARYNEQFF.

The chain employs TRBV4-3 and TRBJ2-3; perhaps TRBD2 as D (6 bases). Per germline, CDR1 LGHNA and CDR2 YSLEER. There are 15 residues in the CDR3. V lost 0 bases and J 1 base, leaving 8 bases between the germline ends. CDR3 nucleotide sequence: TGCGCCAGCAGCCAAGACCCGGGGGGCACAGATACGCAGTATTTT. Its protein product is CASSQDPGGTDTQYF.

V is TRBV7-3 and J is TRBJ2-5, with 9 bases matching TRBD2. The CDR3 length is 15 residues. V shed 2 bases and J 5 bases; nucleotides not matched to a gene: 6. Per the germline V gene, CDR1 is SGHTA and CDR2 is FQGTGA. The CDR3 is CASSLGTSLWETQYF. The CDR3 bases are TGTGCCAGCAGCTTAGGGACTAGCCTTTGGGAGACCCAGTACTTC. Combining the CDR3 with reference TRBV7-3 and TRBJ2-5 gives the whole variable domain GAGVSQTPSNKVTEKGKYVELRCDPISGHTALYWYRQSLGQGPEFLIYFQGTGAADDSGLPNDRFFAVRPEGSVSTLKIQRTERGDSAVYLCASSLGTSLWETQYFGPGTRLLVL.

This chain joins TRBV30 and TRBJ1-2; 9 positions match TRBD1. Germline loops: CDR1 GTSNPN, CDR2 SVGIG (reference sequence). CDR3 length: 16 amino acids. V lost 3 bases and J lost 1; bases outside the gene matches: 9. This CDR3 is CAWRPQTGGLNYGYTF. CDR3 nucleotides: TGTGCCTGGAGACCCCAGACAGGGGGTCTTAACTATGGCTACACCTTC.

The gene calls are TRBV7-9 and TRBJ1-1; TRBD1 is a possible D gene (6 bases). With 6 bases removed from V and 1 base from J, the gap between germline ends came to 24 bases. The CDR3 is made up of 18 amino acids. Germline assignment: CDR1 SEHNR and CDR2 FQNEAQ (reference sequence). The CDR3 spells CASSHQGIQGIPNTEAFF. DNA for the CDR3: TGTGCCAGCAGTCATCAGGGCATACAGGGTATACCGAACACTGAAGCTTTCTTT.

This clone is a singleton in its sample. The J gene is TRBJ2-7, the V gene TRBV30, with a weak D call TRBD1 (5 bases). Trimming took 4 bases from V and 1 from J, leaving 8 bases between them. Germline V gene sequence: CDR1 GTSNPN, CDR2 SVGIG (reference sequence). The CDR3 covers 12 residues. The CDR3 bases are TGTGCCTGGAAAGGGGTTTCCTACGAGCAGTACTTC. This codes for CAWKGVSYEQYF.

The chain links TRBV19 to TRBJ1-5; a possible D gene is TRBD1 (5 bases). CDR1 and CDR2 (germline): LNHDA, SQIVND (reference sequence). V was shortened by 6 bases and J by 4 bases, with 16 bases between the two germline ends. The CDR3 totals 15 residues. CDR3 DNA: TGTGCCAGTAGGATGTGGGGCGGAATGAATCAGCCCCAGCATTTT. Translating it yields CASRMWGGMNQPQHF.

This clone has only a few counts. The genes are TRBV4-1 and TRBJ1-5, with D uncertain. Germline V CDR1 and CDR2: MGHRA, YSYEKL. The CDR3 is 13 residues long. V was trimmed by 3 bases and J by 7 bases, leaving 10 bases between them. The CDR3 bases are TGCGCCAGCAGCCACCACGAGGGACAGCCCCAGCATTTT. This gives the protein CASSHHEGQPQHF.

A word on this clone: The same CDR3 is also encoded by other DNA sequences in this sample. The chain uses TRBV6-5 and TRBJ2-7; TRBD1 agrees at 9 bases. V shed 8 bases, J shed 3 bases, and the junction held 8 bases outside the gene matches. The CDR3 length is 14 residues. Germline CDR1 is MNHEY and CDR2 is SVGAGI. CDR3 in amino acids: CASGPGQGFYEQYF. The CDR3 bases are TGTGCCAGCGGCCCCGGACAGGGGTTCTACGAGCAGTACTTC.

This chain uses TRBV9 with TRBJ2-7; TRBD1 agrees at 11 bases. This CDR3 has 17 residues. Trimming removed 4 bases from V and 3 bases from J; junction bases left unmatched: 12. The V gene's germline CDR1 is SGDLS and CDR2 YYNGEE. CDR3 residues: CASSPHLGTGGNYEQYF. CDR3 bases: TGTGCCAGCAGCCCCCATCTTGGGACAGGGGGAAACTACGAGCAGTACTTC.